This TCR beta chain was retrieved from a study of control samples from healthy donors and cancer patients (dated by TCRdb to 2018 to 2021). Note on this clone: This receptor's antigen is unknown. No base quality values were provided; no much bigger clone lies one nucleotide off.

The germline V gene (reference sequence) supplies CDR1 SGHKS and CDR2 YYEKEE. The CDR3 runs 15 amino acids, cysteine and phenylalanine included. Kept here is only the CDR3 DNA, which spans 45 bases and is read in frame from base 1. Trimming accounts for 4 bases at V and 3 bases at J, while the number of junction bases matched to no gene is 7. Libraries were made using the immunoSEQ multiplex PCR assay. In TCRdb, the immuneACCESS table is reduced to in-frame sequences with V and J assigned. These tables do not hold every clone; where another copy was compared, an unresolved V gene accounts for under half, and the others remain unexplained. The sample table holds 120,000 or so clones, of which around 87% were seen once. The top ten constitute 2.9% of the sample.

The sample taken for sequencing was blood. This receptor chain uses TRBV5-5 and TRBJ2-7, with 10 bases aligning to TRBD2. The receptor was isolated from a man aged 55 to 70 in good health. The CDR3 in this case is CASSQAGGPIYEQYF. The DNA reads TGTGCCAGCAGCCAAGCGGGGGGGCCGATCTACGAGCAGTACTTC.